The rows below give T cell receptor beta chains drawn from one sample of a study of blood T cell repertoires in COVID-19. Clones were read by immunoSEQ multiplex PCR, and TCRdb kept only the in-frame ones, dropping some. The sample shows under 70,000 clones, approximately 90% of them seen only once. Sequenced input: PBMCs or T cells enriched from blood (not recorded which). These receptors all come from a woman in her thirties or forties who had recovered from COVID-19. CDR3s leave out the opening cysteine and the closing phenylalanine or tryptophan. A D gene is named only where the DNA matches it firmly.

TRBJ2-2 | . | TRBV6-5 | ASLEPANTGELF
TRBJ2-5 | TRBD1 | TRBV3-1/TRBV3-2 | ASSHGTGPGGETQY
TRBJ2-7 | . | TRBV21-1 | ASSKVRSGQGDYEQY
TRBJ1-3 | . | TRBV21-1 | ASSKGYDRNPGNTIY
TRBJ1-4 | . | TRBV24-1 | ATTEICLLLNEKLF
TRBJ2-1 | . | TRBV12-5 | ASGPRTDAEQF
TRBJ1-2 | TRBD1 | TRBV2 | ASSPERGRVYGYT
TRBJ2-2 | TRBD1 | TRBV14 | ASSQDQGDTGELF
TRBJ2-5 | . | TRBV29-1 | SVPQGGRRETQY
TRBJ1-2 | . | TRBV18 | ASSPLRDNYGYT
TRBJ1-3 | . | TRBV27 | ASSPRWGRIDSGNTIY
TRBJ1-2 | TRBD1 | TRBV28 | ASSLTGVLDSLKGYT
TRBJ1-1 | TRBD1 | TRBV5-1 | ASSLSDRVAEAF
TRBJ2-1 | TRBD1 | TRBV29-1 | SVGTGSNSYNEQF